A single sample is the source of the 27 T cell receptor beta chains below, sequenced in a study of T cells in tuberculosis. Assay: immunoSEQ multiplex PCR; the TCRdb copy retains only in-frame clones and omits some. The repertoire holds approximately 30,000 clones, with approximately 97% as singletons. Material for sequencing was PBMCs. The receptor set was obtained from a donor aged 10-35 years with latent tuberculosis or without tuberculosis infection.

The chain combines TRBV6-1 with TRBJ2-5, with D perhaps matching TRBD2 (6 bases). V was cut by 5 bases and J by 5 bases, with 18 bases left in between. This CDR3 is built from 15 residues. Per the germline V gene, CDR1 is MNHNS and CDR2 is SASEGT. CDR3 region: CASSLEGGQEETQYF. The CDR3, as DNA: TGTGCCAGCAGTCTTGAAGGAGGGCAGGAGGAGACCCAGTACTTC.

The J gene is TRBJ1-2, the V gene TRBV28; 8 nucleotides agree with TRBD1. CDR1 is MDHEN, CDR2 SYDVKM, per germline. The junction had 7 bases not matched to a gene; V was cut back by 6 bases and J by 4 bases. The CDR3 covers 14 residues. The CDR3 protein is CASRTGASGYGYTF. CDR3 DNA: TGTGCCAGCAGGACAGGGGCATCGGGCTATGGCTACACCTTC.

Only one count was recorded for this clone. The CDR3: CASSSRTANQPQHF. The DNA for the CDR3 is TGTGCCAGCAGCTCCCGGACAGCCAATCAGCCCCAGCATTTT. This chain uses TRBV7-2 with TRBJ1-5; tentatively, D is TRBD1 (6 bases). The germline V and J ends were trimmed by 4 bases and 3 bases, with 10 bases remaining between them. Germline V lookup: CDR1 SGHTA, CDR2 FQGNSA. The CDR3 length is 14 residues.

CDR3 sequence (DNA): TGTGCCAGCAGCTTCGAGCGGGGGGGCTTAGGAACAGATACGCAGTATTTT. As protein: CASSFERGGLGTDTQYF. The chain employs TRBV11-2 and TRBJ2-3; TRBD2 agrees at 10 bases. The CDR3 runs 17 residues. V trimming: 3 bases; J trimming: 3 bases; junction bases outside the gene matches: 9. Germline assignment: CDR1 SGHAT and CDR2 FQNNGV.

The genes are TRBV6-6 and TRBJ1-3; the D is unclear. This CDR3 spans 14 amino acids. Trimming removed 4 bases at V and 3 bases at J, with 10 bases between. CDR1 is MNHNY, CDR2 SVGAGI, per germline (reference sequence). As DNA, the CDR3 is TGTGCCAGCAGTTTCTCACGGGATGGAAACACCATATATTTT. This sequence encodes CASSFSRDGNTIYF.

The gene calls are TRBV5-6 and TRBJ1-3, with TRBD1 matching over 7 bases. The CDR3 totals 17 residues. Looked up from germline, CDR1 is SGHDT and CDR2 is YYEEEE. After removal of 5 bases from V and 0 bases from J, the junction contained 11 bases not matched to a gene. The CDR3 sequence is CASRLRDSGTSGNTIYF. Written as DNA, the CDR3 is TGTGCCAGCAGGCTCCGGGACAGCGGAACCTCTGGAAACACCATATATTTT. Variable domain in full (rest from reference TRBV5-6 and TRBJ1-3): DAGVTQSPTHLIKTRGQQVTLRCSPKSGHDTVSWYQQALGQGPQFIFQYYEEEERQRGNFPDRFSGHQFPNYSSELNVNALLLGDSALYLCASRLRDSGTSGNTIYFGEGSWLTVV.

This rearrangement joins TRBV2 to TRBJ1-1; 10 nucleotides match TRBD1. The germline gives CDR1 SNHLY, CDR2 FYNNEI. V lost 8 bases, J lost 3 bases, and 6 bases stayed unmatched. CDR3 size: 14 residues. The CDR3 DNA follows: TGTGCCAGCCTCGACAGGGGGCGGGACACTGAAGCTTTCTTT. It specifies CASLDRGRDTEAFF.

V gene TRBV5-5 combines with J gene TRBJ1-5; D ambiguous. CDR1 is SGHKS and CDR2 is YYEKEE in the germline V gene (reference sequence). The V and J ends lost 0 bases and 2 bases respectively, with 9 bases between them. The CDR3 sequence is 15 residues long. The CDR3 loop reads CASSLDSLRNQPQHF. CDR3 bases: TGTGCCAGCAGCTTGGACAGTCTTCGCAATCAGCCCCAGCATTTT.

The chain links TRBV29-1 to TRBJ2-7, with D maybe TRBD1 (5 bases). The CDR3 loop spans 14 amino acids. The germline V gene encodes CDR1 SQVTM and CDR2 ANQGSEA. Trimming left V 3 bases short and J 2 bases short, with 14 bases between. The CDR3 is CSVESREGAYEQYF. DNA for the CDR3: TGCAGCGTTGAGTCCAGGGAAGGGGCCTACGAGCAGTACTTC.

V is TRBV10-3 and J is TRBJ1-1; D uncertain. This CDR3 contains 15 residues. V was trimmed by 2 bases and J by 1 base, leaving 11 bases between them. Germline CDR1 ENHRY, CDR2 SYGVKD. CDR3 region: CAISERGGGNTEAFF. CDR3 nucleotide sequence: TGTGCCATCAGTGAGCGAGGAGGCGGGAACACTGAAGCTTTCTTT.

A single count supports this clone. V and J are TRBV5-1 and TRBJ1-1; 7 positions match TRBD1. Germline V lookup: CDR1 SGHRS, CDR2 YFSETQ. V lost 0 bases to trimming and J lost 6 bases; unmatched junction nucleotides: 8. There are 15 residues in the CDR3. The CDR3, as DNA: TGCGCCAGCAGCTTGGTTACAGGGGATTTGGCTGAAGCTTTCTTT. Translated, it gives CASSLVTGDLAEAFF.

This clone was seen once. The CDR3 spells CASSLGSGGVTDTQYF. Written as DNA, the CDR3 is TGCGCCAGCAGCTTGGGGTCGGGGGGAGTTACAGATACGCAGTATTTT. The chain combines TRBV5-1 with TRBJ2-3, with 7 bases fitting TRBD2. V was clipped by 0 bases and J by 3 bases; unmatched bases: 7. The germline CDR1 and CDR2 sequences are SGHRS and YFSETQ. This CDR3 has 16 amino acids.

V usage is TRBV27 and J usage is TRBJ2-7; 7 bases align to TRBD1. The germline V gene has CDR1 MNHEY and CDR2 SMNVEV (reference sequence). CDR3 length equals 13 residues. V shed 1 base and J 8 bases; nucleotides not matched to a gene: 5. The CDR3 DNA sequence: TGTGCCAGCAGTTTATACCAAGGGGGCAAGCAGTACTTC. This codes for CASSLYQGGKQYF.

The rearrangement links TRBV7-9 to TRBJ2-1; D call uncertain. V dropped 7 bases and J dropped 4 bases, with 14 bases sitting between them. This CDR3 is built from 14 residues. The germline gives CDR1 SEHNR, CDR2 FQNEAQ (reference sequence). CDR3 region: CASIEGEVYNEQFF. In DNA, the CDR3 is TGTGCCAGCATCGAAGGAGAAGTTTACAATGAGCAGTTCTTC.

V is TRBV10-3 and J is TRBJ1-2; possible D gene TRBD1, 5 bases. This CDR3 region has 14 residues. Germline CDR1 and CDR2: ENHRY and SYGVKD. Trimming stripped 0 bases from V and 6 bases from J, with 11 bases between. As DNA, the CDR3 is TGTGCCATCAGTGAGTCAGGGGAATCCCATGGCTACACCTTC. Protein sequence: CAISESGESHGYTF.

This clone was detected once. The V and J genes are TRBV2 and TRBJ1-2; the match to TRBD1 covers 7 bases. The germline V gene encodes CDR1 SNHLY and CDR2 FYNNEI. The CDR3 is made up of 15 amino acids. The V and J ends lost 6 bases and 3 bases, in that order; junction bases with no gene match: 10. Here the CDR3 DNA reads TGTGCCAGCAGAGTCGACAGGGTAGGTCACTATGGCTACACCTTC. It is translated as CASRVDRVGHYGYTF. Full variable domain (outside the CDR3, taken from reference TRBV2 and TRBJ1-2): EPEVTQTPSHQVTQMGQEVILRCVPISNHLYFYWYRQILGQKVEFLVSFYNNEISEKSEIFDDQFSVERPDGSNFTLKIRSTKLEDSAMYFCASRVDRVGHYGYTFGSGTRLTVV.

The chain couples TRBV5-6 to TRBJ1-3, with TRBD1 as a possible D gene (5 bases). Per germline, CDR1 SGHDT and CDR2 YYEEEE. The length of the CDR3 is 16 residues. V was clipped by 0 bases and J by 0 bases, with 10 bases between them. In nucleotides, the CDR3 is TGTGCCAGCAGCTTGGATGTGGGGCTCTCTGGAAACACCATATATTTT. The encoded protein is CASSLDVGLSGNTIYF.

CDR3 loop: CASSATRDRQETQYF. For the CDR3, the DNA is TGTGCCAGCAGTGCCACCAGGGACAGGCAAGAGACCCAGTACTTC. The V call is TRBV6-1, the J call TRBJ2-5; 8 bases match TRBD1. Trimming took 4 bases from V and 2 from J; bases not matched to a gene: 6. The CDR3 is made up of 15 amino acids. Germline CDR1 and CDR2: MNHNS and SASEGT.

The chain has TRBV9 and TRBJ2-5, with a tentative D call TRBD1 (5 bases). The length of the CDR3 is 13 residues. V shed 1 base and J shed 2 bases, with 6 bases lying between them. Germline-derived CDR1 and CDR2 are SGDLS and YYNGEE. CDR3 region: CASSVRTQETQYF. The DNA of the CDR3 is TGTGCCAGCAGCGTAAGGACACAAGAGACCCAGTACTTC.

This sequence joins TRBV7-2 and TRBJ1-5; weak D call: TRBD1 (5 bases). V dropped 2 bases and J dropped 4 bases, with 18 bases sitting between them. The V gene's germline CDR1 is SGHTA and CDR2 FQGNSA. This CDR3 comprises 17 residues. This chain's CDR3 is CASSLTLYVQGNQPQHF. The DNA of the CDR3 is TGTGCCAGCAGCTTAACTCTATACGTTCAGGGAAATCAGCCCCAGCATTTT.

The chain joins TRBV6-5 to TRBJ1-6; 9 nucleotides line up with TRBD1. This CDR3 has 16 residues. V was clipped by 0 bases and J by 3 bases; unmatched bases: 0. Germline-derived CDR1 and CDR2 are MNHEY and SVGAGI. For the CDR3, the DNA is TGTGCCAGCAGTTACTCGACAGGGGGCTATAATTCACCCCTCCACTTT. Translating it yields CASSYSTGGYNSPLHF.

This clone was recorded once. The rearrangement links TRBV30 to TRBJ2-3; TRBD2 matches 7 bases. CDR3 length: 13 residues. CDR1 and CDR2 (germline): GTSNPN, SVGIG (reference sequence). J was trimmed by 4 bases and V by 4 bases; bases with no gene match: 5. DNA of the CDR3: TGTGCCTGGACCGGGGGGATCGCAGATACGCAGTATTTT. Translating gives CAWTGGIADTQYF.

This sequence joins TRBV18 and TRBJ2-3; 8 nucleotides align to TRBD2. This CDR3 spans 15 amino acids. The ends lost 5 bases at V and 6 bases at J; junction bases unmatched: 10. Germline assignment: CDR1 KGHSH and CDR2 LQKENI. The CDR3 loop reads CASSTLAAREDTQYF. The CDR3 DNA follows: TGTGCCAGCTCAACACTAGCGGCGAGGGAGGATACGCAGTATTTT.

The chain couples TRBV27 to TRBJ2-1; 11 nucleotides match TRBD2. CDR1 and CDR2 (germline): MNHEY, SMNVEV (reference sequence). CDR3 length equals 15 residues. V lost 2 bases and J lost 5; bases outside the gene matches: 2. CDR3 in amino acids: CASSLASGRHNEQFF. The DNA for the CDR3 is TGTGCCAGCAGTTTAGCTAGCGGGAGGCACAATGAGCAGTTCTTC.

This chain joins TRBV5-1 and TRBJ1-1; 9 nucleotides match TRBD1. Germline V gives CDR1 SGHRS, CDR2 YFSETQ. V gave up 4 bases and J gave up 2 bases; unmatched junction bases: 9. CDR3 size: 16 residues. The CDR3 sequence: CASSETTGGANTEAFF. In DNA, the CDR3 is TGCGCCAGCAGCGAAACGACAGGGGGTGCCAACACTGAAGCTTTCTTT.

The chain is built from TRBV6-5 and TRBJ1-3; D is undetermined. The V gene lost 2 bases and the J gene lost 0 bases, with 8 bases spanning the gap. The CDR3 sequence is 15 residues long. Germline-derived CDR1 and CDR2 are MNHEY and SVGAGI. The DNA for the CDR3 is TGTGCCAGCAGTTACGCGGGAAGCTCTGGAAACACCATATATTTT. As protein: CASSYAGSSGNTIYF.

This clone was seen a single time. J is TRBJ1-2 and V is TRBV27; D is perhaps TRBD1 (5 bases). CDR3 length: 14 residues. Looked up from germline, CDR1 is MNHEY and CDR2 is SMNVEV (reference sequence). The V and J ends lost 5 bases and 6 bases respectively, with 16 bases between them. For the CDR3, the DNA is TGTGCCAGCAGTCCCCGGGGTGGGGGGAATGGCTACACCTTC. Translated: CASSPRGGGNGYTF.